This T cell receptor (beta chain) is from a study of neurological immune-mediated disorders. Study results and caveats: Association with the multiple sclerosis repertoire cluster was not found for any clinical or MRI feature.

This CDR3 has 14 amino acids. Germline CDR1 reads SGDLS; CDR2 reads YYNGEE. The V end was cut by 0 bases, the J end by 6 bases, with 13 bases between. This clonotype has a count of ten or more. Its antigen is undetermined. TCRdb reprocessed the 5' RACE reads with MiXCR, giving one entry per CDR3 protein. The table shows tens of thousands of distinct CDR3 sequences, with roughly 3.3% occurring only once. The sample was PBMCs. The sequence was obtained from a woman in her forties or fifties with multiple sclerosis. The rearrangement joins TRBV9 to TRBJ2-7; no clear D gene. The CDR3 is CASSVGGLEGEQYF. CDR3 nucleotides: TGTGCCAGCAGCGTAGGGGGTCTGGAAGGCGAGCAGTACTTC.